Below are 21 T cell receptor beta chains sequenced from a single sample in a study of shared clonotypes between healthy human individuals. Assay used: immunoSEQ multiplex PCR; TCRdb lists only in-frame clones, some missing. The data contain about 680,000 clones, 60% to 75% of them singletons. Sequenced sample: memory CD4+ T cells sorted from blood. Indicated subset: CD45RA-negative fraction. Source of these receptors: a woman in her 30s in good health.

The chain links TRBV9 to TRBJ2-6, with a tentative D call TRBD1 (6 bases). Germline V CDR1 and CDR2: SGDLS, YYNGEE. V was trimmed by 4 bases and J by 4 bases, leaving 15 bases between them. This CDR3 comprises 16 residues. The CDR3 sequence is CASSPFSGVGANVLTF. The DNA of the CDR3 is TGTGCCAGCAGCCCGTTCTCAGGGGTCGGGGCCAACGTCCTGACTTTC.

The CDR3 is CASSLRLAGGDSEQYF. DNA for the CDR3: TGTGCCAGCAGCTTACGGCTGGCGGGAGGGGATTCCGAGCAGTACTTC. The J gene is TRBJ2-7, the V gene TRBV7-7, with 9 bases lining up with TRBD2. Trimming at V came to 2 bases and at J to 6 bases, leaving 11 bases not matched to a gene. Germline-derived CDR1 and CDR2 are SSHAT and FNYEAQ (reference sequence). The CDR3 is 16 residues long.

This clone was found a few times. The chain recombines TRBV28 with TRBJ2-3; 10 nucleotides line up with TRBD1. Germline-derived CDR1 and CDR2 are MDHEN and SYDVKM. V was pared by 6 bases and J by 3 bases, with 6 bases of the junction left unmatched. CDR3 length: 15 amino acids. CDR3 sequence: CASSQTGQGTDTQYF. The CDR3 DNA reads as TGTGCCAGCAGCCAAACGGGACAGGGGACAGATACGCAGTATTTT.

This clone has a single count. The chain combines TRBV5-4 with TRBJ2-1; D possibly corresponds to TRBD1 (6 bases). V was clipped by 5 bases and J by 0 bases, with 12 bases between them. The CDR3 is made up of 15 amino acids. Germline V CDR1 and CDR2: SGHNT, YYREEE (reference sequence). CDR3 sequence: CASSKPGVSYNEQFF. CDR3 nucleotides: TGTGCCAGCAGTAAACCAGGGGTCTCCTACAATGAGCAGTTCTTC.

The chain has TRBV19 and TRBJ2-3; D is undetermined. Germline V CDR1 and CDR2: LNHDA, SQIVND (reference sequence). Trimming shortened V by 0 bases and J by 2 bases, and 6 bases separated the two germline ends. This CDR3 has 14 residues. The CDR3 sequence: CASSIDPDTDTQYF. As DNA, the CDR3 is TGTGCCAGTAGTATAGATCCAGACACAGATACGCAGTATTTT. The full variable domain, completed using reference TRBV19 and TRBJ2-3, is DGGITQSPKYLFRKEGQNVTLSCEQNLNHDAMYWYRQDPGQGLRLIYYSQIVNDFQKGDIAEGYSVSREKKESFPLTVTSAQKNPTAFYLCASSIDPDTDTQYFGPGTRLTVL.

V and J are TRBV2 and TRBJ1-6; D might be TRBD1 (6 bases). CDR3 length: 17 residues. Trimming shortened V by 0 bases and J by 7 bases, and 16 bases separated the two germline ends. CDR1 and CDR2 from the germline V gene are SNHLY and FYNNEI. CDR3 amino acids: CASSEALPGQNNSPLHF. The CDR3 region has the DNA TGTGCCAGCAGTGAAGCGCTTCCCGGACAGAACAATTCACCCCTCCACTTT.

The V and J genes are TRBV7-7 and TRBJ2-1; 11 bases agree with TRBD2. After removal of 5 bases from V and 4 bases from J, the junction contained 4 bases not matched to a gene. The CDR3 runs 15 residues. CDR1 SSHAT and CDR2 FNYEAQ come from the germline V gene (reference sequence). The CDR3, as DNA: TGTGCCAGCAGCCCTATAGCGGGAGGGTACAATGAGCAGTTCTTC. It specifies CASSPIAGGYNEQFF.

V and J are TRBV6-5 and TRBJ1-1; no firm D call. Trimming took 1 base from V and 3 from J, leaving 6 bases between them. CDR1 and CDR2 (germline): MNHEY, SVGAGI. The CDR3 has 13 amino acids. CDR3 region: CASSYWTDTEAFF. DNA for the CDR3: TGTGCCAGCAGTTACTGGACCGACACTGAAGCTTTCTTT.

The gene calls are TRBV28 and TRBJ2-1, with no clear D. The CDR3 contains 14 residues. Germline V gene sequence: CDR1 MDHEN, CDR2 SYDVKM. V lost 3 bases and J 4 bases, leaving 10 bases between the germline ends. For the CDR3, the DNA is TGTGCCAGCAGTTTTGCCTTAAGTTACAATGAGCAGTTCTTC. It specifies CASSFALSYNEQFF.

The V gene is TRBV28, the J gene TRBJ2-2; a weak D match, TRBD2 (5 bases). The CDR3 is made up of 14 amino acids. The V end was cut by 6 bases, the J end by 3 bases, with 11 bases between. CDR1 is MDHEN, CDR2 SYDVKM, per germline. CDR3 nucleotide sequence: TGTGCCAGCAGCGACTTCGGGGACACCGGGGAGCTGTTTTTT. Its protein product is CASSDFGDTGELFF. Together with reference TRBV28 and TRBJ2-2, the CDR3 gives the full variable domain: DVKVTQSSRYLVKRTGEKVFLECVQDMDHENMFWYRQDPGLGLRLIYFSYDVKMKEKGDIPEGYSVSREKKERFSLILESASTNQTSMYLCASSDFGDTGELFFGEGSRLTVL.

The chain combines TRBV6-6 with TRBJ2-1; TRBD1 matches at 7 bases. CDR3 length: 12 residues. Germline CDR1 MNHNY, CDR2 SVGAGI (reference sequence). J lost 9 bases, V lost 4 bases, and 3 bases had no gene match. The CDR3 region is CASSSTGLEQFF. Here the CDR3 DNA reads TGTGCCAGCAGTTCGACAGGGCTTGAGCAGTTCTTC.

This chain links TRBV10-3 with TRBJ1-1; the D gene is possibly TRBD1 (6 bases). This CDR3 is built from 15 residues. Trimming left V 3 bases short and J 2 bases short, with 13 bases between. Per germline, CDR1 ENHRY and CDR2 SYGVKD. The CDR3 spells CAISDPNRENTEAFF. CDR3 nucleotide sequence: TGTGCCATCAGTGACCCGAACAGGGAAAACACTGAAGCTTTCTTT.

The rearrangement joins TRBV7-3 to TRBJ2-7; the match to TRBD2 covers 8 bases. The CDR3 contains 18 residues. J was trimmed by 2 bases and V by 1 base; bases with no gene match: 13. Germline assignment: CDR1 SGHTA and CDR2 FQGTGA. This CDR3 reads CASSLKPSGAGEAYEQYF. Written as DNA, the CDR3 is TGTGCCAGCAGCTTAAAGCCTTCTGGAGCGGGAGAGGCCTACGAGCAGTACTTC.

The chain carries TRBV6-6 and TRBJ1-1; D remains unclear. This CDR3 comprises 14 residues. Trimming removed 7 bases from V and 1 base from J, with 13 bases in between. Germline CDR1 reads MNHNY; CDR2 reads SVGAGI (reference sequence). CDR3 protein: CASTGPSRNTEAFF. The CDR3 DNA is TGTGCCAGCACAGGACCCTCCCGGAACACTGAAGCTTTCTTT.

The CDR3 DNA reads TGTGCCAGCAGTTTCGAGGGTGGCCAGAGTGAAGCTTTCTTT. Translation gives CASSFEGGQSEAFF. V usage is TRBV27 and J usage is TRBJ1-1; D ambiguous. Trimming stripped 3 bases from V and 7 bases from J, with 15 bases between. There are 14 residues in the CDR3. CDR1 and CDR2 from the germline V gene are MNHEY and SMNVEV (reference sequence).

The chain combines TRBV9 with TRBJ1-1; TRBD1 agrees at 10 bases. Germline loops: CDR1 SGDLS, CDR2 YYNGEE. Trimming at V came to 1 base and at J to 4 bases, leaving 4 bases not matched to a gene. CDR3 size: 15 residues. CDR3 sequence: CASSVQGTGVTEAFF. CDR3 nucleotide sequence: TGTGCCAGCAGCGTACAGGGGACAGGGGTCACTGAAGCTTTCTTT.

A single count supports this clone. CDR3 sequence reads: CASSLIGASYEQYF. DNA of the CDR3: TGTGCCAGTAGTCTCATAGGGGCCTCCTACGAGCAGTACTTC. The genes are TRBV19 and TRBJ2-7; possible D gene TRBD1, 5 bases. CDR3 length: 14 amino acids. V lost 5 bases to trimming and J lost 0 bases, with 11 bases between them. The germline CDR1 and CDR2 sequences are LNHDA and SQIVND (reference sequence).

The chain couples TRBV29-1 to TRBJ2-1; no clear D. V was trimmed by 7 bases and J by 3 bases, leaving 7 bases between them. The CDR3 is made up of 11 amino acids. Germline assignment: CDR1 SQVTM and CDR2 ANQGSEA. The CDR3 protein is CSAQDYNEQFF. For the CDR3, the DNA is TGCAGCGCCCAGGACTACAATGAGCAGTTCTTC.

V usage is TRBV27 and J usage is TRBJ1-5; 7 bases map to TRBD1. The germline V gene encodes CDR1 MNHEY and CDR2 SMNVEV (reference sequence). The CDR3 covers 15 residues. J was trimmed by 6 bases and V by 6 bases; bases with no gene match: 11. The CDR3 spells CASRPQTGHRQPQHF. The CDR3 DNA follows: TGTGCCAGCAGACCACAGACAGGGCACCGTCAGCCCCAGCATTTT.

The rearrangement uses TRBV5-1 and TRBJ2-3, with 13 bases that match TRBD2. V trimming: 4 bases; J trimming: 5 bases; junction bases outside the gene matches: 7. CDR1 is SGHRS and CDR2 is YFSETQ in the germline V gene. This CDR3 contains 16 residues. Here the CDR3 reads CASSVRGLAGIDTQYF. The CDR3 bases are TGCGCCAGCAGCGTGAGGGGACTAGCGGGAATAGATACGCAGTATTTT.

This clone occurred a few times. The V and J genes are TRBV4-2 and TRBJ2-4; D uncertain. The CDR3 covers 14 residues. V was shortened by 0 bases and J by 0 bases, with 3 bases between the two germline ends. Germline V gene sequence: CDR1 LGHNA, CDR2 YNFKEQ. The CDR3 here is CASSQEVAKNIQYF. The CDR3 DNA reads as TGTGCCAGCAGCCAAGAGGTAGCCAAAAACATTCAGTACTTC.